This T cell receptor (beta chain) was obtained from a study of T cell changes during pregnancy in multiple sclerosis. TCRdb's table, derived via immunoSEQ multiplex PCR, lists solely in-frame clones and lacks some. The sample carries 45,000 or so clones, about 91% recorded once. The source material was CD8+ T cells from peripheral blood mononuclear cells, sampled in the second trimester of pregnancy. The TCR originated in a female donor with multiple sclerosis, enrolled in a pregnancy study.

The CDR3: CASSPSAGFEQYF. The CDR3, as DNA: TGCGCCAGCAGCCCCTCGGCAGGGTTTGAGCAGTACTTC. This rearrangement joins TRBV4-3 to TRBJ2-7; D might be TRBD1 (5 bases). V was cut by 4 bases and J by 7 bases, with 14 bases left in between. The CDR3 is 13 residues long. The germline gives CDR1 LGHNA, CDR2 YSLEER.